This TCR beta chain comes out of a study of OX40 agonist ivuxolimab in advanced cancers. Study-wide background: Participants, 82.7% male, averaged roughly 60 years of age, ranging from about 23 to 79. A partial response was reached by three patients: one with hepatocellular carcinoma and two with cutaneous melanoma.

The CDR3 totals 15 residues. The V gene end was trimmed by 6 bases and the J gene end by 7 bases; junction bases not matched to a gene: 11. Germline CDR1 reads SNHLY; CDR2 reads FYNNEI. The method was immunoSEQ multiplex PCR; TCRdb's version includes in-frame clones alone and lacks a portion of them. Of 69,000 or so clones listed, roughly 78% are singletons. In this sample, this clone turned up once. The specimen was CD4+ or CD8+ T cells sorted from blood, collected in a trial of the OX40 agonist ivuxolimab. The sequence was collected from an adult with an advanced solid tumor such as melanoma, head and neck, liver or kidney cancer. J is TRBJ2-5 and V is TRBV2; 10 nucleotides line up with TRBD1. The CDR3 DNA sequence: TGTGCCAGCAGGGACATCGACAGGGGGCTGGGGACCCAGTACTTC. Its translation is CASRDIDRGLGTQYF.